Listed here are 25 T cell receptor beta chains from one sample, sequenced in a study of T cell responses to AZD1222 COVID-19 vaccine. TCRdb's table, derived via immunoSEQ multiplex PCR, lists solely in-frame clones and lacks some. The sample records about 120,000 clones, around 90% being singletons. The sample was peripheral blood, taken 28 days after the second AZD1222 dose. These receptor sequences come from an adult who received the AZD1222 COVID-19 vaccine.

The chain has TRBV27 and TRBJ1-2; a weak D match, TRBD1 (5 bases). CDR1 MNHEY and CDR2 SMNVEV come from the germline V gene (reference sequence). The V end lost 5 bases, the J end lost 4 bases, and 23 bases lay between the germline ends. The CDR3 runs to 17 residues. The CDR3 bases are TGTGCCAGCAGTAGGGAAGTTCTGGACGGGGGAGTCTATGGCTACACCTTC. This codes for CASSREVLDGGVYGYTF.

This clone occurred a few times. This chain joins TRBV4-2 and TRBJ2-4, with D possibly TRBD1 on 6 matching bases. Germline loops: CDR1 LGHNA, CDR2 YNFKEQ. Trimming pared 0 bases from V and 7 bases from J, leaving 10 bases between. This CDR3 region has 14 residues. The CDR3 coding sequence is TGTGCCAGCAGCCAAGATACAGGGTGGAACATTCAGTACTTC. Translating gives CASSQDTGWNIQYF.

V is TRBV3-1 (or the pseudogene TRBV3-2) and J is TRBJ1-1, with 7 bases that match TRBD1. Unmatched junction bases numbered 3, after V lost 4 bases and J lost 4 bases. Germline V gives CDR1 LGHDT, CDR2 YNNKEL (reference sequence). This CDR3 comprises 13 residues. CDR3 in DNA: TGTGCCAGCAGCCCAGGGGGGTTCACTGAAGCTTTCTTT. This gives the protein CASSPGGFTEAFF.

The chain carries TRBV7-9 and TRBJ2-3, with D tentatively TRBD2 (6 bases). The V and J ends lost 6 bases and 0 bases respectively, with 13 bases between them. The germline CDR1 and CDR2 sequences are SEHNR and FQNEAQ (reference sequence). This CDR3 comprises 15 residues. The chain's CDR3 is CASRMRGSSTDTQYF. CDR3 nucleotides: TGTGCCAGCAGGATGCGGGGATCTAGCACAGATACGCAGTATTTT.

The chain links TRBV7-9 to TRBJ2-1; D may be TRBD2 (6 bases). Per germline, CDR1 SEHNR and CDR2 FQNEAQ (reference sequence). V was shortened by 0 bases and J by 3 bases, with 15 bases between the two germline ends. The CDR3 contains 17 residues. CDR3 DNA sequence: TGTGCCAGCAGCTTAGCCGGGCTAGCGAGCCTCTACAATGAGCAGTTCTTC. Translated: CASSLAGLASLYNEQFF.

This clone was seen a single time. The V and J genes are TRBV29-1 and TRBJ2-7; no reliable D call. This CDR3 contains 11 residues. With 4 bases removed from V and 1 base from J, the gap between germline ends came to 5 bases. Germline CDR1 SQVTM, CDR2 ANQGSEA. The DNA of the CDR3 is TGCAGCGTTGGACAATCCTACGAGCAGTACTTC. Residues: CSVGQSYEQYF.

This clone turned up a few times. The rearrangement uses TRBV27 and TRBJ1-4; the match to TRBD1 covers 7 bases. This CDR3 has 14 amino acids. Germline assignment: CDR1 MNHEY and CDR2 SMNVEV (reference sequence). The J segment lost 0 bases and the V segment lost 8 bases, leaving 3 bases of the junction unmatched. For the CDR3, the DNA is TGTGCCAGCTCGGGACAGTCAACTAATGAAAAACTGTTTTTT. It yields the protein CASSGQSTNEKLFF. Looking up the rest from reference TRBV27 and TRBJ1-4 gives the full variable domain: EAQVTQNPRYLITVTGKKLTVTCSQNMNHEYMSWYRQDPGLGLRQIYYSMNVEVTDKGDVPEGYKVSRKEKRNFPLILESPSPNQTSLYFCASSGQSTNEKLFFGSGTQLSVL.

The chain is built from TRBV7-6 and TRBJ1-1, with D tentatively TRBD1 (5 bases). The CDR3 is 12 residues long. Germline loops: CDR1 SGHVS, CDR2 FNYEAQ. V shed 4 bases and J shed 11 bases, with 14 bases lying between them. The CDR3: CASSSQRGYAFF. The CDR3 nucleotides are TGTGCCAGCAGCTCCCAGCGGGGGTATGCTTTCTTT.

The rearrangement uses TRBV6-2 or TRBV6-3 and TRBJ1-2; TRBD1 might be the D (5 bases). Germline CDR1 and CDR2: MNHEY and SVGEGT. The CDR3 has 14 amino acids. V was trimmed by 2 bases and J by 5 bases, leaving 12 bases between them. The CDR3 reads CASSYTGTIYGYTF. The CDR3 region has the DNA TGTGCCAGCAGTTACACGGGGACGATTTATGGCTACACCTTC.

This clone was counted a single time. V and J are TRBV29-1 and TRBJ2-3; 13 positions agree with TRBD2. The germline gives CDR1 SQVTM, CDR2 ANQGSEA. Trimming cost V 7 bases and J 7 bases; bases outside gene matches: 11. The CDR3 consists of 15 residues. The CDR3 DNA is TGCAGCGCATGGACTAGCGGGGGCCCCACGAATACGCAGTATTTT. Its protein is CSAWTSGGPTNTQYF.

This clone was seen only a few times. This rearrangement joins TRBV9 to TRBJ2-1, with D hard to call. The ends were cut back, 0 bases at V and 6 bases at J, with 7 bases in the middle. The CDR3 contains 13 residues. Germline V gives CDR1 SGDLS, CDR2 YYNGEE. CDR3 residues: CASSVAPLNEQFF. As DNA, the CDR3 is TGTGCCAGCAGCGTAGCTCCCCTCAATGAGCAGTTCTTC.

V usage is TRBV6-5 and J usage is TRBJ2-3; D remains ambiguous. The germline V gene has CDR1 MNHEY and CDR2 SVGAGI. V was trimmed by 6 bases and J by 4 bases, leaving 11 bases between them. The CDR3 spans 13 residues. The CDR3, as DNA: TGTGCCAGCAGACAAGGGTTGCCAGATACGCAGTATTTT. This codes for CASRQGLPDTQYF.

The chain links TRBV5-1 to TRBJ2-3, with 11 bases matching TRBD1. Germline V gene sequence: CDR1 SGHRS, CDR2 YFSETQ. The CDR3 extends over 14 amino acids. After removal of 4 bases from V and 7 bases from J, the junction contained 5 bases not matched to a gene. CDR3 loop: CASSPGQGGYTQYF. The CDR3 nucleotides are TGCGCCAGCAGCCCGGGACAGGGGGGTTATACGCAGTATTTT.

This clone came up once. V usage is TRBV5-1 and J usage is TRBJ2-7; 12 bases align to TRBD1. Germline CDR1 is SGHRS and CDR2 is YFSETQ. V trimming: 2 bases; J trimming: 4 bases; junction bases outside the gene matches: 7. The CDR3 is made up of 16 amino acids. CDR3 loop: CASSLNTGQGAYEQYF. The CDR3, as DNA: TGCGCCAGCAGCTTAAATACGGGACAGGGGGCTTACGAGCAGTACTTC. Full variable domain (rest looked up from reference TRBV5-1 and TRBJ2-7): KAGVTQTPRYLIKTRGQQVTLSCSPISGHRSVSWYQQTPGQGLQFLFEYFSETQRNKGNFPGRFSGRQFSNSRSEMNVSTLELGDSALYLCASSLNTGQGAYEQYFGPGTRLTVT.

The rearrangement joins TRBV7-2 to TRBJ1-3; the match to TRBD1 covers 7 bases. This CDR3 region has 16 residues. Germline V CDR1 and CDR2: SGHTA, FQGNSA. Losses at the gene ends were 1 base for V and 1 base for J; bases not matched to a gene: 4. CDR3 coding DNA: TGTGCCAGCAGCTTAGGCGCAGGGGGATCTGGAAACACCATATATTTT. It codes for CASSLGAGGSGNTIYF.

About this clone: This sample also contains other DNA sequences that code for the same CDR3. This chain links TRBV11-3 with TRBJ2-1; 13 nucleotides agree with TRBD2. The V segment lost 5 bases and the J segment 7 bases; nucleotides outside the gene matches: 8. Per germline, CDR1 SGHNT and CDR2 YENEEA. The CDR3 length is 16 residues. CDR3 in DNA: TGTGCCAGCAGCCCCACTAGCGGGGGGGCTGGGAATGAGCAGTTCTTC. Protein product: CASSPTSGGAGNEQFF. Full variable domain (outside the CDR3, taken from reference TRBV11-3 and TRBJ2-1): EAGVVQSPRYKIIEKKQPVAFWCNPISGHNTLYWYLQNLGQGPELLIRYENEEAVDDSQLPKDRFSAERLKGVDSTLKIQPAELGDSAVYLCASSPTSGGAGNEQFFGPGTRLTVL.

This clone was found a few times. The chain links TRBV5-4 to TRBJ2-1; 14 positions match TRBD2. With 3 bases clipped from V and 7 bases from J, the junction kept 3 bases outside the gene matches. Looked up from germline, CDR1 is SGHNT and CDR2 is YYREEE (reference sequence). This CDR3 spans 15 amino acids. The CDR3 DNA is TGTGCCAGCAGCTCCGGACTAGCGGGGGGTAATGAGCAGTTCTTC. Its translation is CASSSGLAGGNEQFF.

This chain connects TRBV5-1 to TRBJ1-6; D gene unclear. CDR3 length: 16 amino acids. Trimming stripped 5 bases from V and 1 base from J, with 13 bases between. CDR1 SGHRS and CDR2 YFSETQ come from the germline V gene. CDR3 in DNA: TGCGCCAGCAGTCGCGGTGGTTCGTCCTATAATTCACCCCTCCACTTT. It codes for CASSRGGSSYNSPLHF.

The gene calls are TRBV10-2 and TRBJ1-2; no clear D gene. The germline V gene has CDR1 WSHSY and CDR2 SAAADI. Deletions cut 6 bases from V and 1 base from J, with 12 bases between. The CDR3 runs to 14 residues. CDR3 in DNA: TGCGCCAGCAGCGCTCACCAGGATAACTATGGCTACACCTTC. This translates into CASSAHQDNYGYTF.

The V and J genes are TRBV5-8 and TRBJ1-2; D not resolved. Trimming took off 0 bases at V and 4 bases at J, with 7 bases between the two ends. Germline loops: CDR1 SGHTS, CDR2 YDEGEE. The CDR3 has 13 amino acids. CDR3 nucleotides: TGTGCCAGCAGCTTGGAGATAGGCTATGGCTACACCTTC. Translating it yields CASSLEIGYGYTF.

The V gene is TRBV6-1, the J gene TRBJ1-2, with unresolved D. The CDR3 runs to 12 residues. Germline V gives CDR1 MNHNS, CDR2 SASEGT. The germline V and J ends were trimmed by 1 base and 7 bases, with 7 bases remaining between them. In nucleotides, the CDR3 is TGTGCCAGCAGTGAAGGGGCGGGTGGCTACACCTTC. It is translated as CASSEGAGGYTF.

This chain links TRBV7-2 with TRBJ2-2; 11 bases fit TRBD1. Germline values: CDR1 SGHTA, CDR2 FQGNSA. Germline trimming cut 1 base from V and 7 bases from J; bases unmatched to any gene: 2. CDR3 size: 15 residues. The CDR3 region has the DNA TGTGCCAGCAGCTTAGGGGACAGGGGGATCGGGGAGCTGTTTTTT. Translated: CASSLGDRGIGELFF.

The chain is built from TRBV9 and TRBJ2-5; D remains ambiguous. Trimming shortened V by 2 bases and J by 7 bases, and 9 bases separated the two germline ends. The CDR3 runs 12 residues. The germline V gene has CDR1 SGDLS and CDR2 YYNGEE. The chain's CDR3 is CASSVDSGTQYF. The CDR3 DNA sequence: TGTGCCAGCAGCGTTGACTCGGGGACCCAGTACTTC.

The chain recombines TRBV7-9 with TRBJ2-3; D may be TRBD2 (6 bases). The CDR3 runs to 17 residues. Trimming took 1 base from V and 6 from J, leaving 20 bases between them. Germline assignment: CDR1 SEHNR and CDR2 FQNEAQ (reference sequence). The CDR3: CASSLVRDFFDMDTQYF. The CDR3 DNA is TGTGCCAGCAGCTTAGTCCGGGACTTCTTCGACATGGATACGCAGTATTTT.

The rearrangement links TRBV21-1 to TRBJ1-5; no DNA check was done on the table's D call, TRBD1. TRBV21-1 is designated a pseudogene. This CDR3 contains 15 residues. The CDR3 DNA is TGTGCCAGCAGCAAAGCAGACAGGGGGAATCAGCCCCAGCATTTT. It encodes CASSKADRGNQPQHF.